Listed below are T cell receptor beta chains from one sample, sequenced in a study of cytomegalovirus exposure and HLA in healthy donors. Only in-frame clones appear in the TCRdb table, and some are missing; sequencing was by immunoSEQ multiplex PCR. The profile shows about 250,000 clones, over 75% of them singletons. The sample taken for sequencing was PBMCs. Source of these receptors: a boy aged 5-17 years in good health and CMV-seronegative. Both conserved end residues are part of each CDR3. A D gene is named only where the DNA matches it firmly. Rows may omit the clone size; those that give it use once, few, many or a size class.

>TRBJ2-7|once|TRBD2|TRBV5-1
CASSLGLAGGLGEQYF
TGCGCCAGCAGCTTGGGACTAGCGGGGGGGTTAGGCGAGCAGTACTTC
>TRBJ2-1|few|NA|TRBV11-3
CASSFNLWTGSSYNEQFF
TGTGCCAGCAGCTTTAACTTATGGACGGGAAGCTCCTACAATGAGCAGTTCTTC
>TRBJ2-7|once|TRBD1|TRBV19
CATRDRFAYEQYF
TGTGCCACAAGGGACAGGTTCGCCTACGAGCAGTACTTC
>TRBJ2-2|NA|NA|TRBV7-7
CASSHDVSAQLRNNTGELFF
TGTGCTAGCAGCCACGACGTTTCTGCCCAACTACGAAATAACACCGGGGAGCTGTTTTTT
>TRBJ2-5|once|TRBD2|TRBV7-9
CASSLGLASETQYF
TGTGCCAGCAGCTTGGGACTAGCGAGCGAGACCCAGTACTTC
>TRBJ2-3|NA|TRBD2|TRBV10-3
CAIRPSGRTDTQYF
TGTGCCATCAGGCCTAGCGGGCGCACAGATACGCAGTATTTT
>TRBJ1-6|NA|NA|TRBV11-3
CASSRQETSPLHF
TGTGCCAGCAGCCGACAGGAGACTTCACCCCTCCACTTT
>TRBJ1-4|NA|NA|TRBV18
CASSPDSGRNEKLFF
TGTGCCAGCTCACCGGACAGTGGAAGAAATGAAAAACTGTTTTTT
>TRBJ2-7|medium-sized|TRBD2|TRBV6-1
CASSETSGGYEQYF
TGTGCCAGCAGTGAGACTAGCGGGGGCTACGAGCAGTACTTC
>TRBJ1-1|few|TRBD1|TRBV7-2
CASSRSRKDRAGVNTEAFF
TGTGCCAGCAGCCGATCCCGAAAGGACAGGGCGGGTGTGAACACTGAAGCTTTCTTT
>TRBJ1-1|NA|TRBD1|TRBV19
CASSTPSGGYTEAFF
TGTGCCAGTAGTACACCATCAGGGGGATACACTGAAGCTTTCTTT
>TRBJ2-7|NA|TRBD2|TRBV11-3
CASSFSSGSYEQYF
TGTGCCAGCAGCTTCAGCAGCGGGAGCTACGAGCAGTACTTC
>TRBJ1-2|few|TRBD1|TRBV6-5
CASSYRDRVNGYTF
TGTGCCAGCAGTTACCGGGACAGGGTCAATGGCTACACCTTC
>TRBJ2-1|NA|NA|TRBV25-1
CASSEYFRQEGEQFF
TGTGCCAGCAGTGAATACTTTCGGCAGGAAGGTGAGCAGTTCTTC
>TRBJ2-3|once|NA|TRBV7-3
CASSSRPADTQYF
TGTGCCAGCAGCTCCCGCCCGGCAGATACGCAGTATTTT
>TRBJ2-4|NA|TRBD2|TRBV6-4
CASSGLAGENIQYF
TGTGCCAGCAGTGGGCTAGCGGGAGAAAACATTCAGTACTTC
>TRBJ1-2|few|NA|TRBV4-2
CASSAERSSYGYTF
TGTGCCAGCAGCGCTGAGCGGTCGTCCTATGGCTACACCTTC
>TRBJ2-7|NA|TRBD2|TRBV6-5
CASRTLAGGFDEQYF
TGTGCCAGCAGGACGCTAGCGGGAGGGTTCGACGAGCAGTACTTC
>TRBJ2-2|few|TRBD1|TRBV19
CASSRTGSSGELFF
TGTGCCAGTAGCAGGACAGGGAGTTCCGGGGAGCTGTTTTTT
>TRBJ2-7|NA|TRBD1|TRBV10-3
CAISEPGQSYEQYF
TGTGCCATCAGTGAACCGGGACAGTCCTACGAGCAGTACTTC
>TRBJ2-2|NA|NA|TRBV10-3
CAISGQRPTGELFF
TGTGCCATCAGCGGACAGCGACCCACCGGGGAGCTGTTTTTT
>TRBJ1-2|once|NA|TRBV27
CASSFSQVGDYGYTF
TGTGCCAGCAGTTTTAGTCAGGTCGGTGACTATGGCTACACCTTC
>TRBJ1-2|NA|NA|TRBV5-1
CASSHIRGGYGYTF
TGCGCCAGCAGCCATATAAGGGGCGGCTATGGCTACACCTTC
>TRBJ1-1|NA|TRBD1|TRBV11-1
CASSDWTGRTEAFF
TGTGCCAGCAGCGACTGGACAGGGCGAACTGAAGCTTTCTTT
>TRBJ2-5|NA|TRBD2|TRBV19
CASRFGGGQETQYF
TGTGCCAGTAGATTTGGGGGAGGGCAAGAGACCCAGTACTTC
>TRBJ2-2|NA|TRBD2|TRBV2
CASKLRGGTGELFF
TGTGCCAGCAAGCTCCGCGGGGGCACCGGGGAGCTGTTTTTT
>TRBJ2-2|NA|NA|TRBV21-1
CASSKGDREVGELFF
TGTGCCAGCAGCAAAGGGGACAGGGAGGTCGGGGAGCTGTTTTTT
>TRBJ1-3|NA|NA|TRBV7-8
CASSLDRTYSGNTIYF
TGTGCCAGCAGCTTAGATAGGACATACTCTGGAAACACCATATATTTT
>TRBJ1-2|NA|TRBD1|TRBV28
CAISRDRGFVTF
TGTGCCATCTCCCGGGACAGGGGTTTTGTTACCTTC
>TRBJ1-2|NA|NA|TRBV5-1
CASRAIGGGDYGYTF
TGCGCCAGCAGGGCAATAGGGGGGGGCGACTATGGCTACACCTTC
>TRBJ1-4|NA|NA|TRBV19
CASSMGGSEKLFF
TGTGCCAGTAGTATGGGAGGGAGTGAAAAACTGTTTTTT
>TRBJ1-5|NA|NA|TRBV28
CASSFGGTGNQPQHF
TGTGCCAGCAGTTTCGGGGGGACGGGCAATCAGCCCCAGCATTTT
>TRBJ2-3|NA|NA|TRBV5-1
CASSAAGISTDTQYF
TGCGCCAGCAGCGCCGCAGGGATTAGCACAGATACGCAGTATTTT
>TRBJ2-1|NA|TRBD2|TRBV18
CASSPAGGGQFF
TGTGCCAGCTCACCAGCCGGGGGGGGACAGTTCTTC
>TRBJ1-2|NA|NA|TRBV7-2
CASSLRMRPSYGYTF
TGTGCCAGCAGCTTAAGAATGCGGCCGAGTTATGGCTACACCTTC